This TCR beta chain originates from a study of blood T cell repertoires in COVID-19. For the study at large: COVID-19 samples, acute and convalescent, were from the United States, Italy and Spain.

The V end lost 3 bases, the J end lost 1 base, and 6 bases lay between the germline ends. This CDR3 is built from 13 residues. Per germline, CDR1 MNHEY and CDR2 SMNVEV (reference sequence). In the 2 weeks before study entry, exposed participants met a COVID-19 case, which was PCR-confirmed or clinician-diagnosed. Sequencing was performed with immunoSEQ multiplex PCR; in TCRdb, only in-frame clones are kept and a portion is missing. The data show 250,000 or so clones, roughly 88% seen once. This TCR was sampled from a woman between 25 and 40 years old who had been exposed to COVID-19. The chain recombines TRBV27 with TRBJ1-1; D uncertain. Sequencing was done on a sample of PBMCs or T cells enriched from blood (not recorded which). The CDR3 DNA sequence: TGTGCCAGCAGTTTGTTGGCGAACACTGAAGCTTTCTTT. This sequence encodes CASSLLANTEAFF.